The 17 T cell receptor beta chains below were found in one sample sequenced in a study of blood T cell repertoires in COVID-19. TCRdb's copy holds only in-frame clones and misses some; the assay was immunoSEQ multiplex PCR. In the table there are roughly 200,000 clones, more than 65% of which are singletons. Sequenced: peripheral blood. The origin of the receptors is a woman older than 75 with acute or convalescent COVID-19.

J is TRBJ2-5 and V is TRBV29-1, with 7 bases fitting TRBD1. The germline V gene has CDR1 SQVTM and CDR2 ANQGSEA. The CDR3 contains 16 residues. The junction had 13 bases not matched to a gene; V was cut back by 5 bases and J by 1 base. CDR3 in DNA: TGCAGCGTTAACTCTCTCTTAGGGACAGCCCAAGAGACCCAGTACTTC. Its protein product is CSVNSLLGTAQETQYF.

Here the CDR3 reads CASSPTSGGNTGELFF. The DNA for the CDR3 is TGTGCCAGCAGCCCGACTAGCGGGGGGAACACCGGGGAGCTGTTTTTT. The gene calls are TRBV3-1 (or the pseudogene TRBV3-2) and TRBJ2-2, with 12 bases identical to TRBD2. Germline loops: CDR1 LGHDT, CDR2 YNNKEL (reference sequence). Trimming took 4 bases from V and 1 from J; bases not matched to a gene: 1. The CDR3 spans 16 residues.

The gene calls are TRBV18 and TRBJ1-3; D is ambiguous. The CDR3 contains 16 residues. The ends were cut back, 1 base at V and 1 base at J, with 11 bases in the middle. Germline V gene sequence: CDR1 KGHSH, CDR2 LQKENI. DNA of the CDR3: TGTGCCAGCTCACCACTGACCGACTTGTCTGGAAACACCATATATTTT. Translated, it gives CASSPLTDLSGNTIYF.

The chain joins TRBV13 to TRBJ2-1; 9 bases fit TRBD2. CDR1 and CDR2 (germline): PRHDT, FYEKMQ (reference sequence). The junction had 11 bases not matched to a gene; V was cut back by 5 bases and J by 6 bases. The CDR3 contains 16 residues. The CDR3 DNA follows: TGTGCCAGCAGCCCCTATAATAGCGGGGGATTCAATGAGCAGTTCTTC. Translated, it gives CASSPYNSGGFNEQFF.

The sample holds a few counts of this clone. V and J are TRBV2 and TRBJ2-6; possibly TRBD1 for D (5 bases). The germline V and J ends were trimmed by 1 base and 3 bases, with 10 bases remaining between them. The CDR3 totals 16 residues. Looked up from germline, CDR1 is SNHLY and CDR2 is FYNNEI. The CDR3 here is CASSEVGDSGANVLTF. The CDR3 nucleotides are TGTGCCAGCAGTGAAGTCGGTGACAGTGGGGCCAACGTCCTGACTTTC.

The V call is TRBV3-1 (or the pseudogene TRBV3-2), the J call TRBJ1-6, with D possibly TRBD1 on 5 matching bases. This CDR3 has 15 amino acids. Germline loops: CDR1 LGHDT, CDR2 YNNKEL (reference sequence). V was clipped by 3 bases and J by 9 bases, with 15 bases between them. CDR3 coding DNA: TGTGCCAGCAGCCAGCAGGGAGGAGGAGGTTCACCCCTCCACTTT. Translated: CASSQQGGGGSPLHF.

This clone was counted only a few times. The gene calls are TRBV19 and TRBJ1-2, with TRBD1 identical over 7 bases. Germline V gene sequence: CDR1 LNHDA, CDR2 SQIVND (reference sequence). V lost 4 bases, J lost 4 bases, and 6 bases stayed unmatched. There are 14 residues in the CDR3. CDR3 sequence: CASSTTGIGYGYTF. CDR3 bases: TGTGCCAGTAGTACGACAGGGATCGGCTATGGCTACACCTTC.

The chain carries TRBV5-5 and TRBJ2-4, with TRBD2 identical over 7 bases. Unmatched junction bases numbered 8, after V lost 7 bases and J lost 7 bases. CDR3 length: 13 amino acids. Germline CDR1 reads SGHKS; CDR2 reads YYEKEE (reference sequence). CDR3: CASEAGVTNIQYF. The CDR3 DNA follows: TGTGCCAGCGAGGCGGGAGTGACGAACATTCAGTACTTC.

This clone was detected only a few times. The chain couples TRBV7-3 to TRBJ2-1; 9 bases match TRBD1. The CDR3 is 15 residues long. V was pared by 5 bases and J by 4 bases, with 6 bases of the junction left unmatched. CDR1 SGHTA and CDR2 FQGTGA come from the germline V gene. The CDR3 spells CASSRQGGLYNEQFF. The CDR3 nucleotides are TGTGCCAGCAGCCGACAGGGGGGACTTTACAATGAGCAGTTCTTC.

The V gene is TRBV7-7, the J gene TRBJ2-3, with 11 bases identical to TRBD2. The CDR3 spans 16 residues. In germline, CDR1 is SSHAT, CDR2 FNYEAQ (reference sequence). J gave up 6 bases and V 1 base, and 6 bases lay outside the gene matches. This CDR3 is CASSLGLAGGRDTQYF. The CDR3 DNA is TGTGCCAGCAGCTTAGGTCTAGCGGGGGGCCGGGATACGCAGTATTTT. Together with reference TRBV7-7 and TRBJ2-3, the CDR3 gives the full variable domain: GAGVSQSPRYKVTKRGQDVTLRCDPISSHATLYWYQQALGQGPEFLTYFNYEAQPDKSGLPSDRFSAERPEGSISTLTIQRTEQRDSAMYRCASSLGLAGGRDTQYFGPGTRLTVL.

This rearrangement joins TRBV11-2 to TRBJ1-1; tentative D call: TRBD1 (6 bases). The CDR3 extends over 15 amino acids. V was pared by 5 bases and J by 4 bases, with 17 bases between. In germline, CDR1 is SGHAT, CDR2 FQNNGV. The CDR3: CASSINRVWATEAFF. In nucleotides, the CDR3 is TGTGCCAGCAGCATAAACAGGGTCTGGGCCACTGAAGCTTTCTTT.

This clone was detected once. This chain joins TRBV29-1 and TRBJ2-1, with 8 bases identical to TRBD1. The CDR3 contains 13 residues. Losses at the gene ends were 2 bases for V and 5 bases for J; bases not matched to a gene: 2. CDR1 and CDR2 from the germline V gene are SQVTM and ANQGSEA. CDR3: CSVERTGNNEQFF. In DNA form, the CDR3 reads TGCAGCGTTGAACGGACAGGGAACAATGAGCAGTTCTTC.

The rearrangement uses TRBV7-9 and TRBJ2-1, with 7 bases aligning to TRBD1. With V trimmed by 5 bases and J by 1 base, 8 bases remained unmatched. The germline gives CDR1 SEHNR, CDR2 FQNEAQ (reference sequence). The CDR3 length is 16 residues. CDR3 amino acids: CASSKDTGASYNEQFF. The CDR3 coding sequence is TGTGCCAGCAGCAAAGATACAGGGGCGTCCTACAATGAGCAGTTCTTC.

Ten or more counts support this clone. The chain joins TRBV7-2 to TRBJ2-1, with D hard to call. The CDR3 totals 12 residues. Germline V gene sequence: CDR1 SGHTA, CDR2 FQGNSA. The germline V and J ends were trimmed by 5 bases and 9 bases, with 11 bases remaining between them. In DNA, the CDR3 is TGTGCCAGCAGCACCATAGCTGTTGAGCAGTTCTTC. Translation: CASSTIAVEQFF.

In this sample, this clone turned up once. The chain has TRBV5-1 and TRBJ1-1, with D possibly TRBD1 on 6 matching bases. V was shortened by 7 bases and J by 5 bases, with 18 bases between the two germline ends. CDR3 length equals 14 residues. Germline values: CDR1 SGHRS, CDR2 YFSETQ. CDR3 DNA: TGCGCCAGCGGATTGACAGGACGATTTACTGAAGCTTTCTTT. It codes for CASGLTGRFTEAFF.

The chain is built from TRBV12-3 or TRBV12-4 and TRBJ1-2, with D maybe TRBD1 (5 bases). V was shortened by 5 bases and J by 4 bases, with 11 bases between the two germline ends. The CDR3 extends over 13 amino acids. The DNA of the CDR3 is TGTGCCAGCAGTCCTGGGGCGCGCTATGGCTACACCTTC. It translates to CASSPGARYGYTF.

This clone has more than one count but fewer than ten. This chain links TRBV2 with TRBJ1-5; 7 nucleotides line up with TRBD1. The CDR3 has 15 residues. J lost 2 bases, V lost 7 bases, and 8 bases had no gene match. Germline CDR1 SNHLY, CDR2 FYNNEI. CDR3 residues: CASTGLGTGNQPQHF. CDR3 nucleotides: TGTGCCAGCACGGGTTTGGGGACAGGCAATCAGCCCCAGCATTTT.